Described below is a single TCR beta chain sequence and its context. The data stem from a study of technical replicates of blood from a handful of donors. Only in-frame clones appear in the TCRdb table, and some are missing; sequencing was by immunoSEQ multiplex PCR. The sample lists about 100,000 clones; 85% to 95% were seen once. Sequenced material: T cells isolated from PBMCs. The origin of this receptor is a human donor in good health.

This chain's CDR3 is CASSVGLAAYNEQFF. The CDR3 DNA is TGTGCCAGCAGCGTAGGGTTAGCGGCGTACAATGAGCAGTTCTTC. The chain employs TRBV9 and TRBJ2-1; possible D gene TRBD2, 6 bases. The germline V gene has CDR1 SGDLS and CDR2 YYNGEE. Between the trimmed V and J ends, which lost 0 bases and 4 bases, there was a span of 11 bases. The CDR3 loop spans 15 amino acids. Looking up the rest from reference TRBV9 and TRBJ2-1 gives the full variable domain: DSGVTQTPKHLITATGQRVTLRCSPRSGDLSVYWYQQSLDQGLQFLIQYYNGEERAKGNILERFSAQQFPDLHSELNLSSLELGDSALYFCASSVGLAAYNEQFFGPGTRLTVL.